The 22 T cell receptor beta chains reported below all come from one sample, sequenced in a study of shared clonotypes between healthy human individuals. TCRdb keeps only in-frame clones here, not all; method: immunoSEQ multiplex PCR. The sample has 2,500,000 or so clones, more than 90% seen once. Sequenced material: naive CD4+ T cells sorted from blood. Stated subset: CD45RA+ positively selected. The receptors stem from a man aged 18-30 years in good health.

This chain uses TRBV6-5 with TRBJ2-7, with 11 bases aligning to TRBD1. Unmatched junction bases numbered 6, after V lost 4 bases and J lost 1 base. CDR1 is MNHEY and CDR2 is SVGAGI in the germline V gene. The CDR3 loop spans 16 amino acids. The CDR3 loop reads CASSSLGQGVSYEQYF. The CDR3, as DNA: TGTGCCAGCAGTTCCCTGGGACAGGGGGTTTCCTACGAGCAGTACTTC.

This chain links TRBV2 with TRBJ2-1; 12 nucleotides align to TRBD2. V lost 4 bases to trimming and J lost 8 bases; unmatched junction nucleotides: 9. This CDR3 is built from 16 residues. Germline CDR1 is SNHLY and CDR2 is FYNNEI. The CDR3 protein is CASSGGLAGWVDEQFF. In DNA, the CDR3 is TGTGCCAGCAGTGGGGGACTAGCGGGCTGGGTCGATGAGCAGTTCTTC.

The genes are TRBV5-4 and TRBJ2-1; TRBD1 might be the D (6 bases). Looked up from germline, CDR1 is SGHNT and CDR2 is YYREEE (reference sequence). V was cut by 4 bases and J by 1 base, with 15 bases left in between. The CDR3 runs to 16 residues. Here the CDR3 reads CASSPGGQRSYNEQFF. CDR3 coding DNA: TGTGCCAGCAGCCCAGGCGGACAGAGATCCTACAATGAGCAGTTCTTC. Full variable domain (outside the CDR3, taken from reference TRBV5-4 and TRBJ2-1): ETGVTQSPTHLIKTRGQQVTLRCSSQSGHNTVSWYQQALGQGPQFIFQYYREEENGRGNFPPRFSGLQFPNYSSELNVNALELDDSALYLCASSPGGQRSYNEQFFGPGTRLTVL.

The chain combines TRBV10-1 with TRBJ1-2; D unclear. This CDR3 comprises 13 residues. V dropped 4 bases and J dropped 4 bases, with 10 bases sitting between them. CDR1 and CDR2 from the germline V gene are WNHNN and SYGVQD (reference sequence). Written as DNA, the CDR3 is TGCGCCAGCAGTGCCGAGGTTGGCTATGGCTACACCTTC. Translating gives CASSAEVGYGYTF.

This sequence joins TRBV5-5 and TRBJ2-5; tentative D call: TRBD1 (6 bases). CDR3 length equals 16 residues. The V end was cut by 4 bases, the J end by 4 bases, with 20 bases between. Per the germline V gene, CDR1 is SGHKS and CDR2 is YYEKEE (reference sequence). As DNA, the CDR3 is TGTGCCAGCAGCCCGGAGCCCCAGGGGAGAGGAGAGACCCAGTACTTC. Residues: CASSPEPQGRGETQYF.

The gene calls are TRBV30 and TRBJ1-2; D uncertain. Germline lookup yields CDR1 GTSNPN and CDR2 SVGIG (reference sequence). The CDR3 has 13 residues. V gave up 0 bases and J gave up 8 bases, with 13 bases separating them. CDR3 sequence (DNA): TGTGCCTGGAGTGTACTTGGAGATACAGGCTACACCTTC. Residues: CAWSVLGDTGYTF.

The chain links TRBV11-2 to TRBJ1-5; TRBD1 matches at 8 bases. This CDR3 contains 14 residues. Trimming took 5 bases from V and 7 from J; bases not matched to a gene: 7. Germline V CDR1 and CDR2: SGHAT, FQNNGV. CDR3 amino acids: CASSARTGPQPQHF. CDR3 sequence (DNA): TGTGCCAGCAGCGCCCGGACAGGGCCCCAGCCCCAGCATTTT.

The chain links TRBV7-9 to TRBJ2-1; D not resolved. The CDR3 loop spans 14 amino acids. Trimming pared 5 bases from V and 6 bases from J, leaving 14 bases between. Germline V gene lookup returns CDR1 SEHNR and CDR2 FQNEAQ (reference sequence). The DNA for the CDR3 is TGTGCCAGCAGCCCACTATCGGCTTTCAATGAGCAGTTCTTC. Its protein product is CASSPLSAFNEQFF.

This clone has just a few counts. This chain joins TRBV5-1 and TRBJ1-4; TRBD1 matches 8 bases. Germline V gene sequence: CDR1 SGHRS, CDR2 YFSETQ. This CDR3 spans 15 amino acids. The J segment lost 1 base and the V segment lost 4 bases, leaving 3 bases of the junction unmatched. CDR3 coding DNA: TGCGCCAGCAGCGTTGGGACAGGAACTAATGAAAAACTGTTTTTT. Translation: CASSVGTGTNEKLFF. Based on the CDR3 plus reference TRBV5-1 and TRBJ1-4, the full variable domain is KAGVTQTPRYLIKTRGQQVTLSCSPISGHRSVSWYQQTPGQGLQFLFEYFSETQRNKGNFPGRFSGRQFSNSRSEMNVSTLELGDSALYLCASSVGTGTNEKLFFGSGTQLSVL.

Only one count was recorded for this clone. The chain couples TRBV7-9 to TRBJ2-2, with TRBD1 matching 7 bases. The CDR3 extends over 19 amino acids. V lost 5 bases to trimming and J lost 0 bases; unmatched junction nucleotides: 15. Germline loops: CDR1 SEHNR, CDR2 FQNEAQ (reference sequence). The CDR3 is CASSGLPGQMSSNTGELFF. CDR3 nucleotide sequence: TGTGCCAGCAGCGGTCTCCCGGGACAGATGTCCTCGAACACCGGGGAGCTGTTTTTT. Drawing the rest from reference TRBV7-9 and TRBJ2-2, the complete variable domain is DTGVSQNPRHKITKRGQNVTFRCDPISEHNRLYWYRQTLGQGPEFLTYFQNEAQLEKSRLLSDRFSAERPKGSFSTLEIQRTEQGDSAMYLCASSGLPGQMSSNTGELFFGEGSRLTVL.

In regard to this clone: Other DNA sequences in this sample translate to the same CDR3. The rearrangement joins TRBV6-5 to TRBJ2-7; tentative D call: TRBD2 (5 bases). The CDR3 sequence is 14 residues long. Per germline, CDR1 MNHEY and CDR2 SVGAGI. V was clipped by 0 bases and J by 4 bases, with 10 bases between them. CDR3 in amino acids: CASSYSGGPYEQYF. DNA for the CDR3: TGTGCCAGCAGTTACTCAGGAGGTCCGTACGAGCAGTACTTC.

This clone showed up just a few times. Other DNA sequences of this sample code for an identical CDR3. The V call is TRBV9, the J call TRBJ1-5, with a possible D match to TRBD1 (6 bases). The CDR3 is made up of 13 amino acids. Trimming pared 0 bases from V and 7 bases from J, leaving 8 bases between. In germline, CDR1 is SGDLS, CDR2 YYNGEE. This CDR3 reads CASSVGGGQPQHF. The CDR3 nucleotides are TGTGCCAGCAGCGTAGGGGGGGGCCAGCCCCAGCATTTT.

This chain connects TRBV23-1 to TRBJ1-5; no clear D gene. TRBV23-1 is flagged as an ORF with uncertain function. CDR3 length: 10 residues. V dropped 6 bases and J dropped 3 bases, with 0 bases sitting between them. In DNA, the CDR3 is TGCGCCAGCAGCAATCAGCCCCAGCATTTT. This sequence encodes CASSNQPQHF.

The chain uses TRBV4-1 and TRBJ2-3; D is unresolved. V lost 0 bases, J lost 0 bases, and 13 bases lay in between. The CDR3 has 17 residues. Germline V gene lookup returns CDR1 MGHRA and CDR2 YSYEKL. The CDR3 region has the DNA TGCGCCAGCAGCCAAGATCTCGGCGTGGACAGCACAGATACGCAGTATTTT. This sequence encodes CASSQDLGVDSTDTQYF.

The V call is TRBV19, the J call TRBJ1-2; 7 positions agree with TRBD1. CDR1 and CDR2 from the germline V gene are LNHDA and SQIVND (reference sequence). Trimming cost V 7 bases and J 4 bases; bases outside gene matches: 12. The CDR3 totals 15 residues. The CDR3 DNA follows: TGTGCCAGTACTCCCCGACAGGGAACAGGCTATGGCTACACCTTC. Translated, it gives CASTPRQGTGYGYTF.

The chain couples TRBV5-6 to TRBJ2-3; D perhaps matches TRBD2 (5 bases). Per germline, CDR1 SGHDT and CDR2 YYEEEE. V dropped 4 bases and J dropped 7 bases, with 19 bases sitting between them. CDR3 length: 15 amino acids. The CDR3 DNA is TGTGCCAGCAGCCCGCGGGTGAAACCTGTGAATACGCAGTATTTT. Its protein is CASSPRVKPVNTQYF.

For this clone: Other DNA variants within this sample encode the same CDR3. The chain combines TRBV30 with TRBJ1-5; D may be TRBD1 (6 bases). The CDR3 has 13 amino acids. Germline loops: CDR1 GTSNPN, CDR2 SVGIG (reference sequence). Trimming took 1 base from V and 5 from J, leaving 9 bases between them. CDR3: CAWSDRTDQPQHF. The CDR3 DNA sequence: TGTGCCTGGAGTGACCGGACAGATCAGCCCCAGCATTTT.

The chain combines TRBV29-1 with TRBJ2-5; D possibly corresponds to TRBD1 (6 bases). CDR3 length equals 16 residues. The germline CDR1 and CDR2 sequences are SQVTM and ANQGSEA. The ends were cut back, 4 bases at V and 0 bases at J, with 18 bases in the middle. The DNA for the CDR3 is TGCAGCGTTGGGGGGCCGCGGGTGCAGAACCAAGAGACCCAGTACTTC. Amino acid sequence: CSVGGPRVQNQETQYF.

CDR3 sequence reads: CSVDFWDDYGYTF. The CDR3 nucleotides are TGCAGCGTTGATTTCTGGGACGACTATGGCTACACCTTC. The chain couples TRBV29-1 to TRBJ1-2, with D tentatively TRBD1 (5 bases). Germline lookup yields CDR1 SQVTM and CDR2 ANQGSEA. V gave up 3 bases and J gave up 3 bases, with 11 bases separating them. The CDR3 has 13 amino acids.

The chain uses TRBV7-3 and TRBJ2-3; D is unclear. The CDR3 length is 13 residues. Trimming left V 2 bases short and J 5 bases short, with 8 bases between. From germline, CDR1 is SGHTA and CDR2 FQGTGA. The CDR3 nucleotides are TGTGCCAGCAGCTTAGGTTCTCGAGATACGCAGTATTTT. This gives the protein CASSLGSRDTQYF.

The rearrangement links TRBV30 to TRBJ2-7; 10 bases match TRBD1. The ends lost 5 bases at V and 5 bases at J; junction bases unmatched: 3. Germline CDR1 GTSNPN, CDR2 SVGIG (reference sequence). There are 12 residues in the CDR3. In DNA, the CDR3 is TGTGCCTGGGGACAGGGGGTACACGAGCAGTACTTC. Amino acid sequence: CAWGQGVHEQYF.

This rearrangement joins TRBV30 to TRBJ2-7; 7 bases align to TRBD1. Germline V gene lookup returns CDR1 GTSNPN and CDR2 SVGIG (reference sequence). Trimming cost V 0 bases and J 5 bases; bases outside gene matches: 7. The CDR3 consists of 14 residues. As DNA, the CDR3 is TGTGCCTGGAGTGTGAGCAGGGGGAAGGACGAGCAGTACTTC. Its protein is CAWSVSRGKDEQYF.